Shown below are 10 T cell receptor beta chains from a single sample sequenced in a study of Ad26.COV2.S vaccination and SARS-CoV-2 variants. TCRdb keeps only in-frame clones here, not all; method: immunoSEQ multiplex PCR. The sample includes hundreds of thousands of clones, roughly 90% of them seen just once. Treatment specified: about 20 received Ad26.COV2.S at low or high dose, single or two shots; 5 received placebo; per-sample allocation not given. Sampling took place 63 days after the first vaccine or placebo injection. The specimen comprised peripheral blood, sampled in a trial of Ad26.COV2.S vaccine versus placebo. Receptor source: a person between 18 and 65 years old who received the Ad26.COV2.S COVID-19 vaccine or a placebo.

This clone appeared once. V gene TRBV5-6 combines with J gene TRBJ2-7; 7 bases are a match to TRBD2. The CDR3 totals 14 residues. After removal of 0 bases from V and 4 bases from J, the junction contained 4 bases not matched to a gene. Germline CDR1 is SGHDT and CDR2 is YYEEEE. CDR3 sequence (DNA): TGTGCCAGCAGCTTGGAACTAGCGAGATACGAGCAGTACTTC. Amino acids: CASSLELARYEQYF.

The chain employs TRBV24-1 and TRBJ2-1; 8 bases are a match to TRBD1. Trimming removed 2 bases from V and 4 bases from J; junction bases left unmatched: 9. The CDR3 length is 17 residues. Per the germline V gene, CDR1 is KGHDR and CDR2 is SFDVKD. In nucleotides, the CDR3 is TGTGCCACCAGTGATTACCCATCGGGACAGGTATACAATGAGCAGTTCTTC. This encodes CATSDYPSGQVYNEQFF.

The V and J genes are TRBV6-5 and TRBJ2-3; D is unclear. Trimming stripped 7 bases from V and 2 bases from J, with 10 bases between. This CDR3 spans 13 amino acids. Germline assignment: CDR1 MNHEY and CDR2 SVGAGI. The CDR3 loop reads CASMYRSTDTQYF. CDR3 sequence (DNA): TGTGCCAGCATGTATCGTTCCACAGATACGCAGTATTTT.

This clone came up a few times. The chain links TRBV7-9 to TRBJ2-7; D uncertain. The CDR3 length is 14 residues. Germline CDR1 reads SEHNR; CDR2 reads FQNEAQ (reference sequence). Trimming left V 3 bases short and J 2 bases short, with 11 bases between. The CDR3 is CASSFQGRAYEQYF. DNA of the CDR3: TGTGCCAGCAGCTTCCAAGGCCGGGCCTACGAGCAGTACTTC.

The chain is built from TRBV18 and TRBJ2-1, with D possibly TRBD2 on 6 matching bases. CDR3 length: 14 amino acids. Germline CDR1 and CDR2: KGHSH and LQKENI. V dropped 8 bases and J dropped 2 bases, with 13 bases sitting between them. CDR3 residues: CASRGEAPYNEQFF. CDR3 coding DNA: TGTGCCAGCCGAGGGGAGGCCCCCTACAATGAGCAGTTCTTC.

V and J are TRBV6-5 and TRBJ2-7; D remains unclear. V gave up 7 bases and J gave up 1 base, with 11 bases separating them. The CDR3 has 13 residues. The germline CDR1 and CDR2 sequences are MNHEY and SVGAGI. CDR3 loop: CASTKDGSYEQYF. In DNA form, the CDR3 reads TGTGCCAGCACCAAGGACGGTTCCTACGAGCAGTACTTC.

A remark on this clone: This sample also contains other DNA sequences that code for the same CDR3. The chain employs TRBV6-5 and TRBJ2-1; the D gene is possibly TRBD2 (6 bases). The CDR3 has 15 amino acids. CDR1 MNHEY and CDR2 SVGAGI come from the germline V gene. Between the trimmed V and J ends, which lost 4 bases and 1 base, there was a span of 11 bases. CDR3: CASSSGRGSYNEQFF. The CDR3 DNA reads as TGTGCCAGCAGTTCCGGGAGAGGGTCCTACAATGAGCAGTTCTTC.

This clone has only a few counts. The gene calls are TRBV5-4 and TRBJ1-2; 7 bases are shared with TRBD1. After removal of 3 bases from V and 6 bases from J, the junction contained 14 bases not matched to a gene. Germline-derived CDR1 and CDR2 are SGHNT and YYREEE (reference sequence). CDR3 length: 16 residues. The CDR3 DNA follows: TGTGCCAGCAGCTGGGACAGCGGCCGATATGGAGATGGCTACACCTTC. It encodes CASSWDSGRYGDGYTF.

The chain couples TRBV5-1 to TRBJ2-1, with 10 bases matching TRBD2. The CDR3 runs 16 residues. V was pared by 0 bases and J by 7 bases, with 7 bases of the junction left unmatched. Germline assignment: CDR1 SGHRS and CDR2 YFSETQ. The CDR3, as DNA: TGCGCCAGCAGCTTGGTGGCTAGCGGGAGAGGGAATGAGCAGTTCTTC. Residues: CASSLVASGRGNEQFF.

The chain links TRBV19 to TRBJ2-2; 13 bases agree with TRBD2. The germline V gene has CDR1 LNHDA and CDR2 SQIVND (reference sequence). The CDR3 is made up of 14 amino acids. With 11 bases clipped from V and 5 bases from J, the junction kept 5 bases outside the gene matches. The CDR3 loop reads CAGGLAGDTGELFF. Here the CDR3 DNA reads TGTGCCGGTGGACTAGCGGGAGATACCGGGGAGCTGTTTTTT.